These T cell receptor beta chains were read from a single sample in a study of metastatic and nonmetastatic thyroid tumors. TCRdb reanalyzed the PCR reads with MiXCR. The data show about 34,000 clones, with about 40% seen just once and over 20% held by the top ten. The source material was tumor tissue. All receptors come from a female donor with papillary thyroid cancer or a benign thyroid nodule (not recorded which). Some clones in this sample may be carry-over from other donors' samples. CDR3s include the opening cysteine and the closing phenylalanine or tryptophan. The order of the fields is clone size, J gene, D gene, V gene, CDR3 DNA, CDR3 protein. A D gene is named only where the DNA matches it firmly. Clone size, where shown, is once, few, many, or a class for clones that have expanded.

>medium-sized|TRBJ2-7|.|TRBV20-1
TGCAGTGCTCCTATAGCCAGCTCCTACGAGCAGTACTTC
CSAPIASSYEQYF
>.|TRBJ2-7|.|TRBV12-3/TRBV12-4
TGTGCCAGCAGTTTAGGACGGCACGAGCAGTACTTC
CASSLGRHEQYF
>many|TRBJ1-2|.|TRBV3-1
TGTGCCAGCAGCCAACGTAGTGGTGGCTACACCTTC
CASSQRSGGYTF
>.|TRBJ1-1|.|TRBV11-2
TGTGCCAGCAGCTTATACCAGAGAACTGAAGCTTTCTTT
CASSLYQRTEAFF
>.|TRBJ2-3|TRBD2|TRBV7-2
TGTGCCAGCAGTTGGGGACTAGCGGGAGAGACGCAGTATTTT
CASSWGLAGETQYF
>few|TRBJ2-1|TRBD2|TRBV2
TGTGCCAGTACTAGCGGGAATACCTTTGAGCAGTTCTTC
CASTSGNTFEQFF
>.|TRBJ1-3|.|TRBV6-1
TGTGCCAGCAGTGAAGGGCAGTCCCCTGGAAACACCATATATTTT
CASSEGQSPGNTIYF
>few|TRBJ2-1|TRBD2|TRBV6-1
TGTGCCAGCAGTGAATCTAGCGGGAGTTCCTACAATGAGCAGTTCTTC
CASSESSGSSYNEQFF
>.|TRBJ2-7|TRBD1|TRBV11-2
TGTGCCAGCAGCTTAGAGGGTCCGGGACAGGGTCCCTACGAGCAGTACTTC
CASSLEGPGQGPYEQYF
>.|TRBJ2-5|.|TRBV18
TGTGCCAGCTCACCACCAGGGACGGGAAGGGAGACCCAGTACTTC
CASSPPGTGRETQYF